This T cell receptor beta chain is drawn from a study of blood T cell repertoires in COVID-19. Overall study: Both acute and convalescent COVID-19 samples were obtained from the United States, Italy and Spain. Sample material is recorded as cDNA or gDNA derived from T cells, B-cell-depleted T cells, or PBMCs.

Source study methods: Amplification of reference gene primers was used by the study to estimate nucleated cell counts. Sequencing was performed with immunoSEQ multiplex PCR; in TCRdb, only in-frame clones are kept and a portion is missing. That table is the source of V, J and clone size, and D and trimming were worked out from the DNA. Of around 98,000 clones listed, 84% are singletons. V was trimmed by 2 bases and J by 2 bases, leaving 8 bases between them. Germline-derived CDR1 and CDR2 are LGHDT and YNNKEL (reference sequence). There are 14 residues in the CDR3. The clonotype comes from a woman aged 55-70 years with acute or convalescent COVID-19. This chain uses TRBV3-1 (or the pseudogene TRBV3-2) with TRBJ2-3; D gene uncertain. Sequences were obtained from peripheral blood. This CDR3 reads CASSQPPHTDTQYF. CDR3 DNA sequence: TGTGCCAGCAGCCAACCCCCACACACAGATACGCAGTATTTT.